Listed here are 8 T cell receptor beta chains from one sample, sequenced in a study of blood T cell repertoires in COVID-19. Method: immunoSEQ multiplex PCR; TCRdb's copy keeps in-frame clones and lacks some. In the table there are more than 200,000 clones, just over 85% of which are singletons. Material: peripheral blood. The receptors were sampled from a man aged 50 to 59 with COVID-19, enrolled during active disease.

The genes are TRBV7-2 and TRBJ2-1; D uncertain. Germline V gives CDR1 SGHTA, CDR2 FQGNSA. With 1 base removed from V and 5 bases from J, the gap between germline ends came to 15 bases. The CDR3 is made up of 16 amino acids. CDR3 protein: CASSLEGGSRNNEQFF. CDR3 nucleotides: TGTGCCAGCAGCTTAGAAGGTGGATCTAGGAACAATGAGCAGTTCTTC.

The genes are TRBV7-2 and TRBJ2-1; 9 bases are a match to TRBD2. Trimming at V came to 1 base and at J to 3 bases, leaving 4 bases not matched to a gene. Germline V gives CDR1 SGHTA, CDR2 FQGNSA. The CDR3 loop spans 16 amino acids. CDR3 sequence (DNA): TGTGCCAGCAGCTTAGTATTACTAGCGGGCTACAATGAGCAGTTCTTC. It translates to CASSLVLLAGYNEQFF.

The V and J genes are TRBV6-5 and TRBJ2-1, with TRBD1 identical over 10 bases. After removal of 5 bases from V and 5 bases from J, the junction contained 6 bases not matched to a gene. CDR1 is MNHEY and CDR2 is SVGAGI in the germline V gene. The CDR3 consists of 15 residues. The CDR3: CASSTDRGDNNEQFF. CDR3 in DNA: TGTGCCAGCAGTACGGACAGGGGGGATAACAATGAGCAGTTCTTC.

This clone has only one observation. This chain connects TRBV5-4 to TRBJ2-1; TRBD1 aligns across 9 bases. The CDR3 is 13 amino acids. With V trimmed by 4 bases and J by 8 bases, 4 bases remained unmatched. Germline CDR1 reads SGHNT; CDR2 reads YYREEE (reference sequence). DNA for the CDR3: TGTGCCAGCAGCAGACAGGGGGGCCATGAGCAGTTCTTC. This encodes CASSRQGGHEQFF.

The CDR3 spells CASSTPDKGNHQPQHF. The CDR3 nucleotides read TGTGCCAGTAGTACCCCGGACAAGGGGAACCATCAGCCCCAGCATTTT. The rearrangement uses TRBV19 and TRBJ1-5; D perhaps matches TRBD1 (5 bases). The V and J ends lost 4 bases and 5 bases respectively, with 18 bases between them. The V gene's germline CDR1 is LNHDA and CDR2 SQIVND (reference sequence). The length of the CDR3 is 16 residues.

The chain links TRBV7-9 to TRBJ1-2; TRBD1 is a possible D gene (6 bases). The CDR3 length is 13 residues. Trimming stripped 7 bases from V and 9 bases from J, with 18 bases between. The germline gives CDR1 SEHNR, CDR2 FQNEAQ (reference sequence). The CDR3 nucleotides are TGTGCCAGCACCCCACCCGACGGGGGGCGCTACACCTTC. Translation: CASTPPDGGRYTF.

The chain combines TRBV6-4 with TRBJ2-7; tentative D call: TRBD2 (7 bases). Germline values: CDR1 MRHNA, CDR2 SNTAGT. The CDR3 covers 17 residues. V dropped 8 bases and J dropped 0 bases, with 23 bases sitting between them. This CDR3 reads CASLEGVRESGSYEQYF. CDR3 nucleotide sequence: TGTGCCAGCCTCGAGGGGGTGCGGGAGAGTGGCTCCTACGAGCAGTACTTC.

This chain links TRBV5-1 with TRBJ2-5; weak D call: TRBD2 (6 bases). Germline V gene data show CDR1 as SGHRS and CDR2 as YFSETQ. Trimming stripped 3 bases from V and 0 bases from J, with 9 bases between. The CDR3 has 14 amino acids. DNA of the CDR3: TGCGCCAGCAGCTGGCGGGATTACCAAGAGACCCAGTACTTC. Amino acid sequence: CASSWRDYQETQYF.